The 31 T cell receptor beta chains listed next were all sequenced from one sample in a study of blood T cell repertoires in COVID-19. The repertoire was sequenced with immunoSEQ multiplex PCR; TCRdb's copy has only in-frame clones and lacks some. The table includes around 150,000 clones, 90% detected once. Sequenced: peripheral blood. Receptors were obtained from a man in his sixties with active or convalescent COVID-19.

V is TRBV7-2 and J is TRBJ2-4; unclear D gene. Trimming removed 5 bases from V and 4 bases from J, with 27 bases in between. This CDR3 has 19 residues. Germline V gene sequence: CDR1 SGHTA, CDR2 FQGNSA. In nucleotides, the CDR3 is TGTGCCAGCAGCCCACGACCTGTTACCCTGCTAGTCGGGAAAAACATTCAGTACTTC. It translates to CASSPRPVTLLVGKNIQYF.

CDR3 nucleotide sequence: TGTGCCAGCAGTTTCTCAAGCCTAGCGGGAGCCGTGCAGTACTTC. This gives the protein CASSFSSLAGAVQYF. The V call is TRBV6-2 or TRBV6-3, the J call TRBJ2-7, with TRBD2 matching 10 bases. This CDR3 is 15 amino acids long. Germline V gene data show CDR1 as MNHEY and CDR2 as SVGEGT. V shed 4 bases and J 9 bases; nucleotides not matched to a gene: 12.

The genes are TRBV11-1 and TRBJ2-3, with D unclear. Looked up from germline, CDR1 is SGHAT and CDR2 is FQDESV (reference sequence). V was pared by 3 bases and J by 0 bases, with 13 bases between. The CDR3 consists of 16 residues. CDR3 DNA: TGTGCCAGCAGCTTTAAGCTACCCACTAGCACAGATACGCAGTATTTT. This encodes CASSFKLPTSTDTQYF.

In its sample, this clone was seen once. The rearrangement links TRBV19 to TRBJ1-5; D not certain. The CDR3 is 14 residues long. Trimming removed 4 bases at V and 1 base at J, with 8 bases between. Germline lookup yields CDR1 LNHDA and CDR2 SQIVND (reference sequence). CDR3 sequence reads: CASSTRSSNQPQHF. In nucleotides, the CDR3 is TGTGCCAGTAGTACCCGGTCGAGCAATCAGCCCCAGCATTTT.

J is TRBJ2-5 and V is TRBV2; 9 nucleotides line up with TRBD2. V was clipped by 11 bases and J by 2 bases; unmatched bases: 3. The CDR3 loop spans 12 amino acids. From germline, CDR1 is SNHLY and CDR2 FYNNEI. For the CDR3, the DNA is TGTGCCCCTACTAGCGGGCAAGAGACCCAGTACTTC. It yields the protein CAPTSGQETQYF.

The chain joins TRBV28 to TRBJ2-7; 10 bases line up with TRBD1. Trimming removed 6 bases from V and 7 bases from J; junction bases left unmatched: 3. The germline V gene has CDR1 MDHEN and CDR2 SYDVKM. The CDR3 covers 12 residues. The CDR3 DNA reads TGTGCCAGCAGGGGGACAGGGGAAGAGCAGTACTTC. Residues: CASRGTGEEQYF.

As DNA, the CDR3 is TGCAGTGCTAGTGGGCCGTACACCGGGGAGCTGTTTTTT. Its protein product is CSASGPYTGELFF. The rearrangement joins TRBV20-1 to TRBJ2-2, with D unclear. Trimming left V 3 bases short and J 3 bases short, with 8 bases between. CDR3 length: 13 amino acids. Germline V gene data show CDR1 as DFQATT and CDR2 as SNEGSKA (reference sequence).

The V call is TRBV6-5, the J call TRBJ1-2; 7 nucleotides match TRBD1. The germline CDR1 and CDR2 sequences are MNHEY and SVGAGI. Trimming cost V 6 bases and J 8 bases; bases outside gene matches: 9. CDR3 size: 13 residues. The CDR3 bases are TGTGCCAGCAGAGACAGGGTGGTGGGAGGCTACACCTTC. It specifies CASRDRVVGGYTF.

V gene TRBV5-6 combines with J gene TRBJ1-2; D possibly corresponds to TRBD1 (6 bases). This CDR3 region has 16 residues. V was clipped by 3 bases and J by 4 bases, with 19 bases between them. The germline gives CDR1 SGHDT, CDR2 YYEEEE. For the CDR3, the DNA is TGTGCCAGCAGCTCCCCGTTCGGGACAACTATCTATGGCTACACCTTC. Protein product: CASSSPFGTTIYGYTF.

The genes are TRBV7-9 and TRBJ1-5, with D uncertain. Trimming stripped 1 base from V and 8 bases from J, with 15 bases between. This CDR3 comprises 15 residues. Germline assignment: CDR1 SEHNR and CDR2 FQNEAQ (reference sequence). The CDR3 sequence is CASSLGVGSREPQHF. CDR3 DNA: TGTGCCAGCAGCTTAGGGGTAGGGAGTCGGGAGCCCCAGCATTTT.

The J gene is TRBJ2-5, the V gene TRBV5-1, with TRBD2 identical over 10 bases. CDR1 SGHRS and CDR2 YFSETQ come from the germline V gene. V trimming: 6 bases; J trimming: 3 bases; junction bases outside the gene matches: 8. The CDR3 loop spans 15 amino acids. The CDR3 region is CASTLASGSKETQYF. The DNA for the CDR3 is TGCGCCAGCACCCTGGCTAGCGGGAGTAAAGAGACCCAGTACTTC.

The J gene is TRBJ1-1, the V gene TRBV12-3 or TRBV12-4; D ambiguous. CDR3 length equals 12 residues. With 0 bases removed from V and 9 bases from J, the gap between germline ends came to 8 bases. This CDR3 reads CASSLAPGKAFF. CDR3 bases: TGTGCCAGCAGTTTAGCGCCGGGGAAAGCTTTCTTT.

CDR3 DNA: TGCAGTGCTAGTGGCGGACAGACCTACGAGCAGTACTTC. Its protein is CSASGGQTYEQYF. The chain is built from TRBV20-1 and TRBJ2-7, with a weak D call TRBD1 (6 bases). This CDR3 spans 13 amino acids. Trimming took off 3 bases at V and 2 bases at J, with 11 bases between the two ends. Germline V gene lookup returns CDR1 DFQATT and CDR2 SNEGSKA (reference sequence).

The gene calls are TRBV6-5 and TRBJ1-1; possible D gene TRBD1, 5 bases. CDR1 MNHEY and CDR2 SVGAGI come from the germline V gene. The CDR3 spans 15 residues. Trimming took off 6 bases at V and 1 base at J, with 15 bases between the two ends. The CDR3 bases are TGTGCCAGCAGCCGAAGCCCAACAGGGAACACTGAAGCTTTCTTT. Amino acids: CASSRSPTGNTEAFF.

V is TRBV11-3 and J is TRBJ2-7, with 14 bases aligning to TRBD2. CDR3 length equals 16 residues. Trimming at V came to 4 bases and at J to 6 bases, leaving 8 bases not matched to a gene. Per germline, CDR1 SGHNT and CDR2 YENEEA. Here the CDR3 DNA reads TGTGCCAGCAGCTCGAACAGGACTAGCGGGAGGACCGAGCAGTACTTC. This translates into CASSSNRTSGRTEQYF.

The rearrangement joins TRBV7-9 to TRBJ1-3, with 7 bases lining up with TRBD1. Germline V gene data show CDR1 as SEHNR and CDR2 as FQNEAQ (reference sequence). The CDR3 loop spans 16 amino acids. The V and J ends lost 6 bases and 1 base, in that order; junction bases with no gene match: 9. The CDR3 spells CASSRNNRGSGNTIYF. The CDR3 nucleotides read TGTGCCAGCAGTCGAAATAACAGGGGTTCTGGAAACACCATATATTTT.

The CDR3 DNA follows: TGTGCCAGCAGTTTAACTTCCGGAGGCTACGAGCAGTACTTC. This codes for CASSLTSGGYEQYF. This rearrangement joins TRBV27 to TRBJ2-7, with TRBD2 as a possible D gene (5 bases). Trimming cost V 2 bases and J 3 bases, with 11 bases left between them. The CDR3 spans 14 residues. Germline V gene sequence: CDR1 MNHEY, CDR2 SMNVEV (reference sequence).

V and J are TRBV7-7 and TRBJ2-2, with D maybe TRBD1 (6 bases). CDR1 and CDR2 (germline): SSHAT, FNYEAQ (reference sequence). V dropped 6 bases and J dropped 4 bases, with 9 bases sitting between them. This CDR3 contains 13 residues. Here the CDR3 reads CASRSGVTGELFF. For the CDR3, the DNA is TGTGCCAGCAGATCAGGGGTCACCGGGGAGCTGTTTTTT.

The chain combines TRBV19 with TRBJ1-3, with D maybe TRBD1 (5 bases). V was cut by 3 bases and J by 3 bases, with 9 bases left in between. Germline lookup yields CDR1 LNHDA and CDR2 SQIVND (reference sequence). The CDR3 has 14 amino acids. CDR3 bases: TGTGCCAGTAGTATCGGGGGTAGTGGAAACACCATATATTTT. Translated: CASSIGGSGNTIYF.

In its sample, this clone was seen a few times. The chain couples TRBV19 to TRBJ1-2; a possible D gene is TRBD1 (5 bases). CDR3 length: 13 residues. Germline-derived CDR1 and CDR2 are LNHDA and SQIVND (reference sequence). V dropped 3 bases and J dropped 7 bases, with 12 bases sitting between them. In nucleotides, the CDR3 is TGTGCCAGTAGTATTGAGGGACTGAGTGGCTACACCTTC. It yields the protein CASSIEGLSGYTF. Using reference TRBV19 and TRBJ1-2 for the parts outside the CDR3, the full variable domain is DGGITQSPKYLFRKEGQNVTLSCEQNLNHDAMYWYRQDPGQGLRLIYYSQIVNDFQKGDIAEGYSVSREKKESFPLTVTSAQKNPTAFYLCASSIEGLSGYTFGSGTRLTVV.

The CDR3 region has the DNA TGTGCCAGCAGCTTAAGCGGGGGGGCCGGCCAAGAGACCCAGTACTTC. Translating gives CASSLSGGAGQETQYF. This chain connects TRBV7-2 to TRBJ2-5, with 10 bases matching TRBD2. This CDR3 contains 16 residues. Germline V gene data show CDR1 as SGHTA and CDR2 as FQGNSA. V gave up 2 bases and J gave up 1 base; unmatched junction bases: 4.

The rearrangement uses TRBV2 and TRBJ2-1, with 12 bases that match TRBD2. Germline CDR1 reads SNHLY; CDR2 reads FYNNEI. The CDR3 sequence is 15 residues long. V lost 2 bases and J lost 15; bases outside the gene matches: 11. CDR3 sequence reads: CASSELALAGGRMFF. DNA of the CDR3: TGTGCCAGCAGTGAATTGGCTCTAGCGGGGGGGCGTATGTTCTTC.

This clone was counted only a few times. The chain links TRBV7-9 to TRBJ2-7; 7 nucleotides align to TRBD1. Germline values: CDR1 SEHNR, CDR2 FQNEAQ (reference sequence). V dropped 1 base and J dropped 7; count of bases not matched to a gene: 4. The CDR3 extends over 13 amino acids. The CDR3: CASSLVVRGEQYF. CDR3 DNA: TGTGCCAGCAGCTTAGTGGTCAGGGGGGAGCAGTACTTC.

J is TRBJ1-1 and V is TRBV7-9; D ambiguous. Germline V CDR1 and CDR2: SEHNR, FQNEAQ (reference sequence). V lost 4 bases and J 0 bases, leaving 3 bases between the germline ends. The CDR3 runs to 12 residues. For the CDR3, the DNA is TGTGCCAGCAGCTCAATGAACACTGAAGCTTTCTTT. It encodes CASSSMNTEAFF.

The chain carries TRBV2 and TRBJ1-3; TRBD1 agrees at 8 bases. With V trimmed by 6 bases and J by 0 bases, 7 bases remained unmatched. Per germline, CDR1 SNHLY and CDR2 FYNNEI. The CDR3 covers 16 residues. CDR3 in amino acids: CASSRDRTLSGNTIYF. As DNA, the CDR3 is TGTGCCAGCAGCCGGGACAGGACCCTCTCTGGAAACACCATATATTTT.

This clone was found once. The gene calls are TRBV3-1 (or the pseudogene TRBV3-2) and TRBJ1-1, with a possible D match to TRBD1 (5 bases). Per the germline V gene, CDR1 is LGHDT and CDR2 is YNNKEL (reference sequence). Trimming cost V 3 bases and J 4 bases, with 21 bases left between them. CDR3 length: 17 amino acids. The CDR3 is CASSQSRYISGGTEAFF. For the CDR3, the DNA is TGTGCCAGCAGCCAGTCTCGGTATATCTCGGGGGGCACTGAAGCTTTCTTT.

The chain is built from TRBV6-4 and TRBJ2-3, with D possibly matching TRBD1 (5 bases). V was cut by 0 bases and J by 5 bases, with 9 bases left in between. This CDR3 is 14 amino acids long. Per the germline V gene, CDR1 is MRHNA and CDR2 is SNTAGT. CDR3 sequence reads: CASSDSGARDTQYF. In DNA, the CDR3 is TGTGCCAGCAGTGACTCAGGGGCAAGAGATACGCAGTATTTT.

The CDR3 region is CASSRSGNTIYF. Written as DNA, the CDR3 is TGTGCCAGCTCCCGCTCTGGAAACACCATATATTTT. V is TRBV7-9 and J is TRBJ1-3; D gene unclear. Germline assignment: CDR1 SEHNR and CDR2 FQNEAQ (reference sequence). The CDR3 sequence is 12 residues long. V was pared by 8 bases and J by 0 bases, with 5 bases between. Full variable domain (remainder filled in from reference TRBV7-9 and TRBJ1-3): DTGVSQNPRHKITKRGQNVTFRCDPISEHNRLYWYRQTLGQGPEFLTYFQNEAQLEKSRLLSDRFSAERPKGSFSTLEIQRTEQGDSAMYLCASSRSGNTIYFGEGSWLTVV.

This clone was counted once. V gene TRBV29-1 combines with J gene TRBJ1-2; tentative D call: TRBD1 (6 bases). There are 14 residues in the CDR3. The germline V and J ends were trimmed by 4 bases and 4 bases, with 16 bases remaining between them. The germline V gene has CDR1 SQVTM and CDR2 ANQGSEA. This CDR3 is CSVATGTYFYGYTF. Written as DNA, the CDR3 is TGCAGCGTTGCGACCGGGACATACTTCTATGGCTACACCTTC.

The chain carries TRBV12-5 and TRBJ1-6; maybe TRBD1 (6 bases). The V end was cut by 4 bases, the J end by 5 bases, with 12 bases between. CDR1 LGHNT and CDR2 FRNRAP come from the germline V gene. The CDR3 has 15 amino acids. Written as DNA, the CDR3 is TGTGCTAGTGGTTCGCACAGGGTACATAATTCACCCCTCCACTTT. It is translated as CASGSHRVHNSPLHF.

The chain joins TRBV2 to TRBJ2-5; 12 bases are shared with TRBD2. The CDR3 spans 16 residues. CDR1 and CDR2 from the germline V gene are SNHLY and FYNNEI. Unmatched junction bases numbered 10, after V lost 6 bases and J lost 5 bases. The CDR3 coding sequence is TGTGCCAGCAGACCGTCTAGCGGGGGGGCTGGGGAGACCCAGTACTTC. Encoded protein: CASRPSSGGAGETQYF.